These T cell receptor beta chains were read from a single sample in a study of T cells after yellow fever vaccination. TCRdb fed the 5' RACE reads into MiXCR, producing one record per CDR3 protein. Seen here are about 580,000 distinct CDR3 sequences, around 16% observed once, and the top ten hold 17%. This sample comprised PBMCs, obtained more than 4 days after the first yellow fever vaccination. Every receptor here comes from a man in his late teens or twenties who received the YFV17D yellow fever vaccine. Both conserved end residues are part of each CDR3. D genes are given only for firm matches. The size field is filled for only some rows; it gives once, few, many or a size class.

>-|TRBV5-4|-|TRBJ2-3
CASSLGPSKTDTQYF
TGTGCCAGCAGCTTGGGGCCTTCCAAGACAGATACGCAGTATTTT
>-|TRBV5-1|-|TRBJ1-6
CASGWDTPLSPLHF
TGCGCCAGCGGATGGGACACTCCTCTTTCACCCCTCCACTTT
>-|TRBV5-1|many|TRBJ2-1
CASSLATEQFF
TGCGCCAGCAGCTTGGCAACAGAGCAGTTCTTC
>TRBD1|TRBV29-1|few|TRBJ1-1
CSAPPGQGNTEAFF
TGCAGCGCACCCCCGGGACAGGGGAACACTGAAGCTTTCTTT
>TRBD1|TRBV20-1|once|TRBJ1-5
CSARGPGQGTHSNQPQHF
TGCAGTGCTAGAGGACCGGGACAGGGGACACATAGCAATCAGCCCCAGCATTTT
>-|TRBV7-2|-|TRBJ2-6
CASSPRRSGANVLTF
TGTGCCAGCAGCCCCCGCAGGTCTGGGGCCAACGTCCTGACTTTC
>TRBD1|TRBV20-1|-|TRBJ2-5
CSAPGQGAETQYF
TGCAGTGCCCCGGGACAGGGAGCAGAGACCCAGTACTTC
>-|TRBV7-6|few|TRBJ2-1
CASSHLGSRSSYNEQFF
TGTGCCAGCAGCCACCTAGGTTCGAGGAGCTCCTACAATGAGCAGTTCTTC
>-|TRBV29-1|-|TRBJ1-1
CSGRGQGRAEAFF
TGCAGCGGGAGGGGTCAGGGCCGCGCTGAAGCTTTCTTT
>TRBD2|TRBV6-5|-|TRBJ2-1
CASSYSSTSGGNEQFF
TGTGCCAGCAGTTACTCTTCGACTAGCGGGGGCAATGAGCAGTTCTTC
>-|TRBV5-1|-|TRBJ2-6
CASYLIPGISGANVLTF
TGCGCCAGCTACTTGATTCCTGGGATCTCTGGGGCCAACGTCCTGACTTTC
>TRBD2|TRBV12-3/TRBV12-4|-|TRBJ2-1
CASSFQRESSYNEQFF
TGTGCCAGCAGTTTTCAGCGGGAAAGCTCCTACAATGAGCAGTTCTTC
>-|TRBV3-1|few|TRBJ2-7
CASSRATEQYF
TGTGCCAGCAGCCGGGCAACCGAGCAGTACTTC
>-|TRBV5-1|few|TRBJ2-2
CASSEDGTGELFF
TGCGCCAGCAGCGAGGACGGCACCGGGGAGCTGTTTTTT
>TRBD2|TRBV6-2/TRBV6-3|-|TRBJ2-2
CASRHTGGTGELFF
TGTGCCAGCAGGCATACGGGAGGCACCGGGGAGCTGTTTTTT
>TRBD1|TRBV10-2|few|TRBJ1-1
CASSESSVGQVQTEAFF
TGCGCCAGCAGTGAGTCCTCCGTCGGACAGGTCCAAACTGAAGCTTTCTTT
>-|TRBV5-1|-|TRBJ2-6
CASSLLGLPSGANVLTF
TGCGCCAGCAGCTTGCTGGGGTTACCATCTGGGGCCAACGTCCTGACTTTC
>TRBD1|TRBV28|few|TRBJ2-1
CASRPHPGQGATLSYNEQFF
TGTGCCAGCAGACCCCATCCGGGACAGGGGGCAACTCTTTCCTACAATGAGCAGTTCTTC
>TRBD1|TRBV6-1|-|TRBJ2-3
CASRKLTGSSDTQYF
TGTGCCAGCAGAAAGCTGACAGGGTCGTCAGATACGCAGTATTTT
>TRBD1|TRBV7-8|-|TRBJ1-6
CASSLGTGGSYNSPLHF
TGTGCCAGCAGCTTAGGGACAGGGGGCTCCTATAATTCACCCCTCCACTTT
>-|TRBV7-8|-|TRBJ2-5
CASSSSVPGAETQYF
TGTGCCAGCAGCTCCAGTGTACCAGGGGCGGAGACCCAGTACTTC
>-|TRBV7-3|many|TRBJ2-1
CASSTRRLLPRGNSYNEQFF
TGTGCCAGCAGCACCAGACGGTTACTACCCAGGGGAAACTCCTACAATGAGCAGTTCTTC
>-|TRBV6-1|few|TRBJ2-2
CASKTRAGTGELFF
TGTGCCAGCAAAACGAGGGCCGGGACCGGGGAGCTGTTTTTT
>-|TRBV20-1|few|TRBJ1-4
CSARDPGIVNEKLFF
TGCAGCGCTAGAGACCCTGGGATAGTTAATGAAAAACTGTTTTTT
>TRBD1|TRBV7-9|few|TRBJ2-3
CASTEGGQVDTQYF
TGTGCCAGCACCGAAGGGGGACAGGTGGATACGCAGTATTTT
>TRBD1|TRBV7-6|-|TRBJ1-1
CASREGQRNTEAFF
TGTGCCAGCAGGGAGGGACAGAGGAACACTGAAGCTTTCTTT
>-|TRBV7-2|-|TRBJ1-2
CASSRVGAYGYTF
TGTGCCAGCAGCCGAGTTGGGGCATATGGCTACACCTTC
>-|TRBV6-5|-|TRBJ1-6
CASSYLPPRDSYNSPLHF
TGTGCCAGCAGTTACCTTCCCCCCCGGGACTCCTATAATTCACCCCTCCACTTT
>-|TRBV7-8|many|TRBJ2-7
CASSVGSGQGSYEQYF
TGTGCCAGCAGTGTGGGTTCCGGTCAGGGAAGCTACGAGCAGTACTTC
>-|TRBV7-2|-|TRBJ2-5
CASSPDPRDETQYF
TGTGCCAGCAGCCCGGACCCGCGGGACGAGACCCAGTACTTC
>-|TRBV27|few|TRBJ1-5
CASSLSLRRQTRSNQPQHF
TGTGCCAGCAGTTTATCGCTCCGCCGACAGACCCGGAGCAATCAGCCCCAGCATTTT